Listed below are T cell receptor beta chains from one sample, sequenced in a study of blood T cell repertoires in COVID-19. Some clones are missing from TCRdb's copy, which holds only in-frame ones; the method was immunoSEQ multiplex PCR. The sample lists 200,000 to 300,000 clones, around 87% occurring once. Sample: peripheral blood. These receptors came from an older woman with COVID-19, enrolled during active disease. The CDR3 runs from the conserved cysteine through the conserved F or W. A D gene is named only where the DNA matches it firmly. Size is stated for part of the rows, as once, few or many counts, or as a class when the clone is expanded.

.,TRBV11-2,TRBD2,TRBJ2-1,CASSSNPSGGRELYNEQFF,TGTGCCAGCAGCTCCAATCCCTCGGGGGGGCGGGAGTTATACAATGAGCAGTTCTTC
.,TRBV9,TRBD1,TRBJ2-3,CASSESTGTGVDTQYF,TGTGCCAGCAGCGAGAGCACCGGGACAGGGGTAGATACGCAGTATTTT
.,TRBV15,TRBD1,TRBJ1-1,CATSRDRTGKKAFF,TGTGCCACCAGCAGAGATCGGACAGGGAAAAAAGCTTTCTTT
.,TRBV28,.,TRBJ2-1,CASSSTRINEQFF,TGTGCCAGCAGTTCCACCAGGATAAATGAGCAGTTCTTC
.,TRBV27,TRBD1,TRBJ2-2,CASRIRGHSTGELFF,TGTGCCAGCAGGATTAGGGGGCATAGCACCGGGGAGCTGTTTTTT
.,TRBV15,TRBD2,TRBJ2-1,CATSRELGGRDGEQFF,TGTGCCACCAGCAGAGAACTTGGCGGGAGGGACGGTGAGCAGTTCTTC
.,TRBV7-6,TRBD1,TRBJ2-7,CASSLVGTGGGEQYF,TGTGCCAGCAGCTTAGTTGGGACAGGGGGCGGCGAGCAGTACTTC
.,TRBV9,TRBD2,TRBJ2-6,CASSVAELAGHSGANVLTF,TGTGCCAGCAGCGTAGCAGAATTAGCGGGACATTCTGGGGCCAACGTCCTGACTTTC
.,TRBV14,.,TRBJ2-2,CASSQGTTGELFF,TGTGCCAGCAGCCAGGGGACTACCGGGGAGCTGTTTTTT
.,TRBV9,TRBD2,TRBJ2-1,CASSVGSGTRGEQFF,TGTGCCAGCAGCGTAGGCTCCGGGACTAGGGGTGAGCAGTTCTTC
.,TRBV6-2/TRBV6-3,TRBD2,TRBJ2-7,CASSLVAGAFYEQYF,TGTGCCAGCAGCTTAGTAGCGGGAGCTTTCTACGAGCAGTACTTC
.,TRBV5-5,TRBD1,TRBJ1-5,CASSLRGLGGQPQHF,TGTGCCAGCAGCCTAAGGGGGCTCGGCGGACAGCCCCAGCATTTT
.,TRBV5-8,TRBD2,TRBJ2-5,CASRTRTSGRETQYF,TGTGCCAGCAGGACCCGGACTAGCGGGAGAGAGACCCAGTACTTC
few,TRBV12-5,TRBD2,TRBJ2-1,CASGTPQGGNEQFF,TGTGCTAGTGGTACCCCGCAGGGAGGGAATGAGCAGTTCTTC
.,TRBV9,.,TRBJ1-5,CASSGSQDSGQPQHF,TGTGCCAGCAGCGGGTCCCAGGATTCTGGTCAGCCCCAGCATTTT
few,TRBV20-1,.,TRBJ1-3,CSYPQGNTIYF,TGCAGTTACCCACAGGGAAACACCATATATTTT
.,TRBV18,TRBD1,TRBJ1-2,CASSPLTTGYDGYTF,TGTGCCAGCTCACCACTTACGACAGGGTATGATGGCTACACCTTC
.,TRBV12-3/TRBV12-4,TRBD1,TRBJ2-3,CASSRQGADTQYF,TGTGCCAGCAGCCGACAGGGGGCAGATACGCAGTATTTT
.,TRBV7-6,TRBD1,TRBJ1-2,CASSLMGQGVYGYTF,TGTGCCAGCAGCTTAATGGGACAGGGGGTCTATGGCTACACCTTC
.,TRBV5-1,.,TRBJ1-6,CASSLDGNSPLHF,TGCGCCAGCAGCTTGGACGGTAATTCACCCCTCCACTTT
.,TRBV23-1,.,TRBJ2-7,CASSQPTPRVSALLEQYF,TGCGCCAGCAGTCAACCCACCCCTCGGGTTAGCGCCCTACTCGAGCAGTACTTC
.,TRBV7-2,.,TRBJ1-2,CASSLVRQGHGYTF,TGTGCCAGCAGCTTAGTACGGCAGGGACACGGCTACACCTTC
.,TRBV5-4,.,TRBJ2-7,CASSLAGRGYEQYF,TGTGCCAGCAGCTTGGCCGGCAGGGGATACGAGCAGTACTTC
.,TRBV27,TRBD2,TRBJ2-1,CASSGRGAPGHEQFF,TGTGCCAGCAGCGGGAGGGGGGCCCCCGGTCATGAGCAGTTCTTC
once,TRBV29-1,.,TRBJ2-5,CSGSGYGQIETQYF,TGCAGCGGTTCGGGCTACGGACAGATAGAGACCCAGTACTTC
.,TRBV5-6,.,TRBJ2-7,CASSLRLGDEQYF,TGTGCCAGCAGCCTAAGGTTAGGAGACGAGCAGTACTTC
few,TRBV10-3,TRBD1,TRBJ1-2,CAISPGQRNYGYTF,TGTGCCATCAGCCCGGGACAGAGAAACTATGGCTACACCTTC
.,TRBV10-3,.,TRBJ2-2,CAISDWAGRAGELFF,TGTGCCATCAGTGATTGGGCGGGACGGGCCGGGGAGCTGTTTTTT
.,TRBV5-4,.,TRBJ1-5,CASSMAGDQPQHF,TGTGCCAGCAGCATGGCAGGGGATCAGCCCCAGCATTTT
.,TRBV18,TRBD2,TRBJ2-7,CASSLTGTNADEQYF,TGTGCCAGCTCGCTAACCGGGACTAATGCGGACGAGCAGTACTTC
once,TRBV24-1,.,TRBJ1-2,CATRGQNNYGYTF,TGTGCCACCAGAGGACAGAACAACTATGGCTACACCTTC
.,TRBV27,.,TRBJ1-2,CASSLGTRYGYTF,TGTGCCAGCAGCCTCGGGACACGTTATGGCTACACCTTC
many,TRBV25-1,TRBD1,TRBJ2-2,CASSPGDRVAGELFF,TGTGCCAGCAGCCCAGGGGACAGGGTAGCCGGGGAGCTGTTTTTT
.,TRBV28,.,TRBJ1-1,CASSNLGTGSQAEAFF,TGTGCCAGCAGTAACCTCGGCACCGGGTCTCAAGCTGAAGCTTTCTTT
.,TRBV4-2,TRBD1,TRBJ1-6,CASSHGDRNSPLHF,TGTGCCAGCAGCCATGGGGACAGAAATTCACCCCTCCACTTT
.,TRBV6-2/TRBV6-3,.,TRBJ1-2,CASSYSKRASGYGYTF,TGTGCCAGCAGTTACTCGAAGAGGGCTTCGGGCTATGGCTACACCTTC
.,TRBV28,.,TRBJ2-7,CASSRSFEQYF,TGTGCCAGCAGCCGGAGCTTCGAGCAGTACTTC
few,TRBV5-1,.,TRBJ2-3,CASSLQGGTDTQYF,TGCGCCAGCAGCTTGCAGGGTGGGACAGATACGCAGTATTTT
.,TRBV21-1,.,TRBJ1-4,CAFQGTPHEKLFF,TGTGCCTTCCAGGGGACACCACATGAAAAACTGTTTTTT
once,TRBV18,TRBD1,TRBJ2-1,CASSVPGQGYNEQFF,TGTGCCAGCTCAGTCCCGGGACAGGGCTACAATGAGCAGTTCTTC
.,TRBV28,.,TRBJ1-4,CASSHRYEKLFF,TGTGCCAGCAGTCATAGATACGAAAAACTGTTTTTT
.,TRBV5-1,.,TRBJ2-7,CASSLEQGFYEQYF,TGCGCCAGCAGCTTGGAACAGGGCTTCTACGAGCAGTACTTC
.,TRBV5-1,TRBD2,TRBJ2-3,CASSLGVAGDTDTQYF,TGCGCCAGCAGCTTGGGAGTAGCGGGAGACACAGATACGCAGTATTTT
.,TRBV11-2,TRBD2,TRBJ2-1,CASSTTRGAGRASNEQFF,TGTGCCAGCAGCACAACGAGAGGGGCCGGGAGGGCCTCGAATGAGCAGTTCTTC
.,TRBV12-3/TRBV12-4,.,TRBJ2-1,CASRETYNEQFF,TGTGCCAGCCGGGAGACCTACAATGAGCAGTTCTTC
.,TRBV10-1,TRBD1,TRBJ2-1,CASSHRDRGRYNEQFF,TGCGCCAGCAGCCACCGGGACAGGGGTCGGTACAATGAGCAGTTCTTC
once,TRBV27,.,TRBJ1-5,CASSLTRAHSNQPQHF,TGTGCCAGCAGTTTAACTAGGGCCCATAGCAATCAGCCCCAGCATTTT
.,TRBV18,.,TRBJ2-3,CASSPWGGSTDTQYF,TGTGCCAGCTCACCATGGGGCGGAAGCACAGATACGCAGTATTTT
.,TRBV24-1,TRBD2,TRBJ2-2,CATSDVGLARWGELFF,TGTGCCACCAGTGACGTAGGACTAGCGAGATGGGGGGAGCTGTTTTTT
.,TRBV7-8,TRBD1,TRBJ2-2,CASSLTGGINLGTGELFF,TGTGCCAGCAGCTTAACAGGGGGCATTAATTTGGGCACCGGGGAGCTGTTTTTT
once,TRBV10-3,.,TRBJ1-6,CAISESEGVGSPLHF,TGTGCCATCAGTGAGTCAGAGGGGGTGGGGTCACCCCTCCACTTT
.,TRBV30,TRBD2,TRBJ2-3,CAWSVAGVRHTQYF,TGTGCCTGGAGTGTAGCGGGAGTTAGGCATACGCAGTATTTT
.,TRBV5-4,.,TRBJ2-5,CASSPQGGPRSQYF,TGTGCCAGCAGCCCACAGGGGGGGCCAAGGAGCCAGTACTTC
.,TRBV29-1,TRBD1,TRBJ1-2,CSVVTGAGGYTF,TGCAGCGTCGTCACAGGGGCGGGTGGCTACACCTTC
few,TRBV10-3,TRBD1,TRBJ1-1,CATRDRENTEAFF,TGTGCCACAAGGGACAGGGAGAACACTGAAGCTTTCTTT
.,TRBV5-1,.,TRBJ1-3,CASSLGTGIVSGNTIYF,TGCGCCAGCAGCTTGGGTACAGGGATTGTTTCTGGAAACACCATATATTTT
.,TRBV24-1,.,TRBJ2-1,CATSVAVASGYEQFF,TGTGCCACCAGTGTGGCGGTGGCGTCGGGGTATGAGCAGTTCTTC
once,TRBV5-1,.,TRBJ1-6,CASSWGGGGESPLHF,TGCGCCAGCAGCTGGGGAGGAGGGGGGGAATCACCCCTCCACTTT